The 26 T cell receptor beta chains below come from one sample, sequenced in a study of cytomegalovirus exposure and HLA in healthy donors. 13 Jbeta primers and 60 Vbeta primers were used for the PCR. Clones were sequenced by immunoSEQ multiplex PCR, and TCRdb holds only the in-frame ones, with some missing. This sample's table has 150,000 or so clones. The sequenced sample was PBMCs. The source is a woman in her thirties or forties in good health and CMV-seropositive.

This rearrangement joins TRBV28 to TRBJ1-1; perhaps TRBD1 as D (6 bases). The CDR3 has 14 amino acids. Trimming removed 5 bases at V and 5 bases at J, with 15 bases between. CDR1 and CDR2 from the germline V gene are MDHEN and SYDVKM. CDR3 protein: CASSDNRVGTEAFF. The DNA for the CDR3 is TGTGCCAGCAGTGACAACAGGGTTGGTACTGAAGCTTTCTTT.

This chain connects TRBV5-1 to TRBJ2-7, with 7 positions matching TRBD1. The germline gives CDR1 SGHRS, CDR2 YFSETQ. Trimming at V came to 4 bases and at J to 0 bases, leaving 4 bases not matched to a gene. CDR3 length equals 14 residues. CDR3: CASSATGSSYEQYF. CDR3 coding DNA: TGCGCCAGCAGCGCGACAGGGAGCTCCTACGAGCAGTACTTC.

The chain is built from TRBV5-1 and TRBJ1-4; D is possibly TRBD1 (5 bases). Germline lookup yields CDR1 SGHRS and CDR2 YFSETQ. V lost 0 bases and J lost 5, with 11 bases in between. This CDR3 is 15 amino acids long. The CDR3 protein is CASSLGAGSNEKLFF. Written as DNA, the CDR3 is TGCGCCAGCAGCTTGGGAGCAGGGTCAAATGAAAAACTGTTTTTT.

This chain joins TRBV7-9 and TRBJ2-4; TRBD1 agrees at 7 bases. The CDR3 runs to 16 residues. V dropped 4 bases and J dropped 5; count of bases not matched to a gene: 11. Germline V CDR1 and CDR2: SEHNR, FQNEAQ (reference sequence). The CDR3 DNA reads TGTGCCAGCAGCTCATCGGACAGGTACTCCCAAAACATTCAGTACTTC. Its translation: CASSSSDRYSQNIQYF.

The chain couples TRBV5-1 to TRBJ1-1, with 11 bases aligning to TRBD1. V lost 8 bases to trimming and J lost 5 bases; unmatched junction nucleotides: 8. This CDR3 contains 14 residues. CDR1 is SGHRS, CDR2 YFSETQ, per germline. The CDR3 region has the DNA TGCGCCAGTCTAGCGGGACAGGGGGGTACTGAAGCTTTCTTT. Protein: CASLAGQGGTEAFF.

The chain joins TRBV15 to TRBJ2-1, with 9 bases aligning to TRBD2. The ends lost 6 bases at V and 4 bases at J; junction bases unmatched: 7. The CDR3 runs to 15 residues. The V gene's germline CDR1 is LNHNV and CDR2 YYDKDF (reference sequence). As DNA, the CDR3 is TGTGCCACCAGACGGGCTAGCGGGATTTACAATGAGCAGTTCTTC. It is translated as CATRRASGIYNEQFF.

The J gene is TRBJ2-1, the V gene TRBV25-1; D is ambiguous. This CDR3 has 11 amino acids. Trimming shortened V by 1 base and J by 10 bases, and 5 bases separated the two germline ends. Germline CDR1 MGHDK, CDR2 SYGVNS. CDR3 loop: CASSELLEQFF. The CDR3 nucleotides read TGTGCCAGCAGTGAATTGCTAGAGCAGTTCTTC.

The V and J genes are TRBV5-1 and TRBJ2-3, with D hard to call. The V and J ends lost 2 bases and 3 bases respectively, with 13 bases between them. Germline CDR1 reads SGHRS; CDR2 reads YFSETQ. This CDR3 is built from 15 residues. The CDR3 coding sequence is TGCGCCAGCAGCTTAGGAGAACATGAGACAGATACGCAGTATTTT. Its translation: CASSLGEHETDTQYF.

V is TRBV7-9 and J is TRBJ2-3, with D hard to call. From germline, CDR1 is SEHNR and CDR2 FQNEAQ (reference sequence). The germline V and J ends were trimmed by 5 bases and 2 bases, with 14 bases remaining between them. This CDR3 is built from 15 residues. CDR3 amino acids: CASSRTEISTDTQYF. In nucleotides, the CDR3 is TGTGCCAGCAGCCGTACAGAGATCTCCACAGATACGCAGTATTTT.

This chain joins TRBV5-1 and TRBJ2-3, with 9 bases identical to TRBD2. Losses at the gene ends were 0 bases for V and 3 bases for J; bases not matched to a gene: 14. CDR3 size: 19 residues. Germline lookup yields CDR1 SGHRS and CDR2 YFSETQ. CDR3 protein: CASSLAGASGMSRTDTQYF. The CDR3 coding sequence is TGCGCCAGCAGCTTGGCGGGGGCTAGCGGGATGTCACGGACAGATACGCAGTATTTT.

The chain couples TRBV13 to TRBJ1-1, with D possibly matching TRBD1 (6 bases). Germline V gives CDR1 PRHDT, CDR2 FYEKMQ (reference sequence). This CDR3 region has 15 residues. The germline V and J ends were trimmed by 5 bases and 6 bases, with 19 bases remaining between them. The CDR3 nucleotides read TGTGCCAGCAGCCCCAGCGGGGGCTTGAGATCTGAAGCTTTCTTT. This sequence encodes CASSPSGGLRSEAFF.

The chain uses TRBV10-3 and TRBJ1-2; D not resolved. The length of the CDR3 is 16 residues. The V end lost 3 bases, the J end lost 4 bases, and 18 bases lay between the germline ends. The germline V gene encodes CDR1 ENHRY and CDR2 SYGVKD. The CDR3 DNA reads TGTGCCATCAGTGATCAGGCAGGCAGCAACCTCTATGGCTACACCTTC. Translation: CAISDQAGSNLYGYTF.

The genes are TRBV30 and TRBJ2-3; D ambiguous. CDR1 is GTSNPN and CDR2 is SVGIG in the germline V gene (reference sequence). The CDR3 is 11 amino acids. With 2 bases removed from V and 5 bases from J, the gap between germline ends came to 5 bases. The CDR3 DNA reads TGTGCCTGGAGTCCAGGAGATACGCAGTATTTT. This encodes CAWSPGDTQYF. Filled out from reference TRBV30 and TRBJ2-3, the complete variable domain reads SQTIHQWPATLVQPVGSPLSLECTVEGTSNPNLYWYRQAAGRGLQLLFYSVGIGQISSEVPQNLSASRPQDRQFILSSKKLLLSDSGFYLCAWSPGDTQYFGPGTRLTVL.

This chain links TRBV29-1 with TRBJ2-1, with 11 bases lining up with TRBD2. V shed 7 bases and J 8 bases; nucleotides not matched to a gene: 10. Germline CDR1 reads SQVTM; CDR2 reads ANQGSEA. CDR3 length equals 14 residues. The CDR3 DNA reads TGCAGCGCCAAAGCTCGACTAGCGGGGCATGAGCAGTTCTTC. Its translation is CSAKARLAGHEQFF.

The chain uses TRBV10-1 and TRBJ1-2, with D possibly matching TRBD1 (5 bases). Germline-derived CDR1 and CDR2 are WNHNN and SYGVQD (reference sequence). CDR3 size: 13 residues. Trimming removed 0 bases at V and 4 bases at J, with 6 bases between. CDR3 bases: TGCGCCAGCAGTGAGTCGCAGGGCTATGGCTACACCTTC. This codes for CASSESQGYGYTF.

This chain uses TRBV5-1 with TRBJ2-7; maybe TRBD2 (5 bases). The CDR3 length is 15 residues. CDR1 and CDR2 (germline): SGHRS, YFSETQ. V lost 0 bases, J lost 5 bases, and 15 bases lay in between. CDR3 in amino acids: CASSLEDSQSDEQYF. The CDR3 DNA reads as TGCGCCAGCAGCTTGGAGGACTCCCAATCGGACGAGCAGTACTTC.

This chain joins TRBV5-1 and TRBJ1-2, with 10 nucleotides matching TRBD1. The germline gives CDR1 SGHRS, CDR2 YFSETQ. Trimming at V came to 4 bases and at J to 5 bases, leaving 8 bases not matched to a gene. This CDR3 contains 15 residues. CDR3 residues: CASSTGGDRGYGYTF. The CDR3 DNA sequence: TGCGCCAGCAGCACCGGAGGGGACAGGGGATATGGCTACACCTTC.

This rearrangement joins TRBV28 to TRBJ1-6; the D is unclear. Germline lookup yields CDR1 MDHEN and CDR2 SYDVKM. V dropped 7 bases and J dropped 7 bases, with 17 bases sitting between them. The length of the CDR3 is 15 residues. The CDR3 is CASNPPGRGNSPLHF. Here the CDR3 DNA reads TGTGCCAGCAACCCCCCAGGCCGAGGGAATTCACCCCTCCACTTT.

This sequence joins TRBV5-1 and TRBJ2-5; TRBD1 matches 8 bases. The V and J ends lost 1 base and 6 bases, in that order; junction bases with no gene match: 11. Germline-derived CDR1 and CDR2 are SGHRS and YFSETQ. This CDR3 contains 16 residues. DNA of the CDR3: TGCGCCAGCAGCTTGTTTGATGGCAGGGGGCGAAAGACCCAGTACTTC. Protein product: CASSLFDGRGRKTQYF.

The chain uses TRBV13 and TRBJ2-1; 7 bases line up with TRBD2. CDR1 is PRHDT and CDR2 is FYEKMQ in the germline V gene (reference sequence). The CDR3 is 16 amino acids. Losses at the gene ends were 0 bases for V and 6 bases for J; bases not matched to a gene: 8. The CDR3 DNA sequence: TGTGCCAGCAGCTTAGGGTTAGGACTAGGTAGCAATGAGCAGTTCTTC. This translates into CASSLGLGLGSNEQFF.

The CDR3 region is CASSLDRGGELFF. The CDR3 region has the DNA TGTGCCAGCAGCTTAGATCGCGGCGGGGAGCTGTTTTTT. The J gene is TRBJ2-2, the V gene TRBV11-3; D is unclear. The CDR3 runs to 13 residues. V gave up 0 bases and J gave up 7 bases, with 6 bases separating them. CDR1 is SGHNT, CDR2 YENEEA, per germline.

The CDR3 DNA is TGCGCCAGCAGCTTGGACCAGGCCACAGATACGCAGTATTTT. Its translation: CASSLDQATDTQYF. J is TRBJ2-3 and V is TRBV5-1; D remains unclear. Trimming removed 0 bases from V and 2 bases from J, with 7 bases in between. This CDR3 comprises 14 residues. Per germline, CDR1 SGHRS and CDR2 YFSETQ.

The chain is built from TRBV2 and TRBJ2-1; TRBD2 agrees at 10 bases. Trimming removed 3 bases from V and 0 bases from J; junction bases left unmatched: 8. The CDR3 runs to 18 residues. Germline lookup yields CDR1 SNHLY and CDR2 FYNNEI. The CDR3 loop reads CASSEVAGGTSSYNEQFF. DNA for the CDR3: TGTGCCAGCAGTGAGGTAGCGGGAGGCACGAGCTCCTACAATGAGCAGTTCTTC.

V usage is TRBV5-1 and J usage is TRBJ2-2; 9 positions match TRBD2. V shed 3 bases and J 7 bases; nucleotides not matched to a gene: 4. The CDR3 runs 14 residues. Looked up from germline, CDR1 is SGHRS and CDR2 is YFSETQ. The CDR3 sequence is CASSWGLAGGELFF. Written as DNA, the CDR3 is TGCGCCAGCAGCTGGGGACTAGCAGGCGGGGAGCTGTTTTTT.

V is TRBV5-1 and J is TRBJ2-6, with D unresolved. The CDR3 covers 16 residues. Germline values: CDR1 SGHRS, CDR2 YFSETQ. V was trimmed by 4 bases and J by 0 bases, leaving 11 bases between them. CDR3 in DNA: TGCGCCAGCAGCCAAGACACCCTCTCTGGGGCCAACGTCCTGACTTTC. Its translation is CASSQDTLSGANVLTF.

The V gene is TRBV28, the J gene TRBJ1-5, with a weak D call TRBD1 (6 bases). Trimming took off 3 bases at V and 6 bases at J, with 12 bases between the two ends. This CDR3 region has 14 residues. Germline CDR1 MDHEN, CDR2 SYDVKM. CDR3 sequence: CASSFSQGTQPQHF. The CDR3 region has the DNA TGTGCCAGCAGTTTCTCCCAGGGGACTCAGCCCCAGCATTTT. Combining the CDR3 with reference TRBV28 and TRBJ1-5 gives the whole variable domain DVKVTQSSRYLVKRTGEKVFLECVQDMDHENMFWYRQDPGLGLRLIYFSYDVKMKEKGDIPEGYSVSREKKERFSLILESASTNQTSMYLCASSFSQGTQPQHFGDGTRLSIL.